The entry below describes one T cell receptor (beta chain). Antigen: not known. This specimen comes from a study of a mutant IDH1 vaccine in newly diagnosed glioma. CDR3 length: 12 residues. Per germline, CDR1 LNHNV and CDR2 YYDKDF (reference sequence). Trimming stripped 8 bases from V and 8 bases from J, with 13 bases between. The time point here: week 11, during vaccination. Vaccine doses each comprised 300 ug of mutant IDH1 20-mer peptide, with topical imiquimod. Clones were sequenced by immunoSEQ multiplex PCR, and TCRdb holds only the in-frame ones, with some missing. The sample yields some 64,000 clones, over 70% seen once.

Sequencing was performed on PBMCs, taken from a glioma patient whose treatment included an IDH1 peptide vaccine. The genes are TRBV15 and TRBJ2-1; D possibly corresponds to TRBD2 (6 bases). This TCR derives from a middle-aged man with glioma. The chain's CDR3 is CATGLRGYEQFF. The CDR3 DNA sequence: TGTGCCACCGGGCTCCGGGGGTATGAGCAGTTCTTC. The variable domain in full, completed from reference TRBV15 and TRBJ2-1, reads DAMVIQNPRYQVTQFGKPVTLSCSQTLNHNVMYWYQQKSSQAPKLLFHYYDKDFNNEADTPDNFQSRRPNTSFCFLDIRSPGLGDTAMYLCATGLRGYEQFFGPGTRLTVL.